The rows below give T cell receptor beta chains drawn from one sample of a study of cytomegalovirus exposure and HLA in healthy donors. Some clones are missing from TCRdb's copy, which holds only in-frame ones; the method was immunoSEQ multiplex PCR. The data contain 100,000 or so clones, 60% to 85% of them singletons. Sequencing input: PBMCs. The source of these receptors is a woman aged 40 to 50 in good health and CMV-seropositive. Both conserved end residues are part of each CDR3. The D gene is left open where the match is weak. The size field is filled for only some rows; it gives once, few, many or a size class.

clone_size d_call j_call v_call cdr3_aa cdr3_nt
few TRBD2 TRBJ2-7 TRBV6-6 CASSSGLAGGWYF TGTGCCAGCAGTTCGGGACTAGCGGGAGGGTGGTACTTC
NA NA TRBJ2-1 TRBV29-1 CSVEDVPGSYNEQFF TGCAGCGTTGAAGATGTTCCAGGCTCCTACAATGAGCAGTTCTTC
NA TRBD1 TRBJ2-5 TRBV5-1 CASSLEGAQETQYF TGCGCCAGCAGCTTGGAGGGGGCCCAAGAGACCCAGTACTTC
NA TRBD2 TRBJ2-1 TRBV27 CASSQILATGYNEQFF TGTGCCAGCAGCCAAATACTAGCGACCGGCTACAATGAGCAGTTCTTC
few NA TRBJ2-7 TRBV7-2 CASNTRSGSPYEQYF TGTGCCAGCAACACGAGGTCGGGTAGTCCCTACGAGCAGTACTTC
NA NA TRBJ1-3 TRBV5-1 CASSLGGRSSSGNTIYF TGCGCCAGCAGCTTGGGCGGGAGGAGCAGCTCTGGAAACACCATATATTTT
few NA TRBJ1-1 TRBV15 CATSRGLDFKGTEAFF TGTGCCACCAGCAGAGGCCTGGATTTTAAGGGGACTGAAGCTTTCTTT
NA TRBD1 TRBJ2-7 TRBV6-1 CASSEALRTGGHEQYF TGTGCCAGCAGTGAAGCGCTTCGGACAGGGGGCCACGAGCAGTACTTC
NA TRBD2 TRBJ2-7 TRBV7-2 CASSFWTSMYEQYF TGTGCCAGCAGCTTTTGGACTAGCATGTACGAGCAGTACTTC
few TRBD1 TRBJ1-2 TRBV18 CASSPAGGKDYGYTF TGTGCCAGCTCACCGGCAGGGGGCAAGGACTATGGCTACACCTTC
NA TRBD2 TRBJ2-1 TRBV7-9 CASSFLLAGNEQFF TGTGCCAGCAGCTTCCTCTTAGCGGGCAATGAGCAGTTCTTC
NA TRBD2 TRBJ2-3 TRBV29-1 CSVASRDYTDTQYF TGCAGCGTTGCTTCCCGGGACTACACAGATACGCAGTATTTT
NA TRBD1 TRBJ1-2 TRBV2 CASSEITGAEYGYTF TGTGCCAGCAGTGAAATAACAGGGGCTGAGTATGGCTACACCTTC
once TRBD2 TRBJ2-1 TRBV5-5 CASSLAYSGRFNEQFF TGTGCCAGCAGCTTGGCCTATAGCGGGAGGTTCAATGAGCAGTTCTTC
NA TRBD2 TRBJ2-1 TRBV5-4 CASSLTSGRAREQFF TGTGCCAGCAGCTTGACTAGCGGGAGGGCCAGGGAGCAGTTCTTC
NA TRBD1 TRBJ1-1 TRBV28 CAGRQGAGVTEAFF TGTGCCGGAAGACAGGGGGCAGGGGTGACTGAAGCTTTCTTT
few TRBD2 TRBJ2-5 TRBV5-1 CASSFLASGATGETQYF TGCGCCAGCAGCTTTTTGGCTAGCGGGGCGACCGGAGAGACCCAGTACTTC
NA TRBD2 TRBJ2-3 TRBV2 CASGGTSPADTQYF TGTGCCAGCGGGGGGACTAGTCCCGCGGATACGCAGTATTTT
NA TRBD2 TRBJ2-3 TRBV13 CASSLGLAGDTQYF TGTGCCAGCAGCTTAGGACTAGCGGGAGATACGCAGTATTTT
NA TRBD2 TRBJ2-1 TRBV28 CASSIAGDYNEQFF TGTGCCAGCAGCATTGCGGGGGACTACAATGAGCAGTTCTTC
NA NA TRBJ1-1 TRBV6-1 CASSEAVQNEAFF TGTGCCAGCAGTGAAGCAGTCCAGAATGAAGCTTTCTTT
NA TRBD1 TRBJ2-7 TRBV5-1 CASSLGDREEAEQYF TGCGCCAGCAGCTTGGGGGACAGGGAAGAGGCCGAGCAGTACTTC
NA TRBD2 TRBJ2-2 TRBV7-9 CASSVKREGDWAGELFF TGTGCCAGCAGCGTAAAGCGGGAGGGAGACTGGGCCGGGGAGCTGTTTTTT
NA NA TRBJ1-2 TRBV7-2 CASSPLLGGIDYGYTF TGTGCCAGCAGCCCACTCTTGGGGGGGATCGACTATGGCTACACCTTC
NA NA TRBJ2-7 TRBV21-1 CASSKTEGLTDYEQYF TGTGCCAGCAGCAAAACGGAGGGACTAACAGACTACGAGCAGTACTTC
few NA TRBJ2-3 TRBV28 CASSFGPGRASPDTQYF NA
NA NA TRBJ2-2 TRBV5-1 CASSLVQDTGELFF TGCGCCAGCAGCTTGGTGCAGGACACCGGGGAGCTGTTTTTT
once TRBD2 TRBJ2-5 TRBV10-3 CAISPSSGGREYQETQYF TGTGCCATCAGTCCCTCTAGCGGGGGCCGCGAGTACCAAGAGACCCAGTACTTC
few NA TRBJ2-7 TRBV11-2 CASSLVGWTRRYEQYF TGTGCCAGCAGCTTAGTAGGATGGACAAGGCGCTACGAGCAGTACTTC
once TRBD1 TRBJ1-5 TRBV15 CATSRPRGGTGGGNSNQPQHF TGTGCCACCAGCAGACCGCGGGGGGGTACAGGGGGGGGAAATAGCAATCAGCCCCAGCATTTT
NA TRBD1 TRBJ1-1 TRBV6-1 CASSWTGGYTEAFF TGTGCCAGCAGTTGGACAGGGGGTTACACTGAAGCTTTCTTT
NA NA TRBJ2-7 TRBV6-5 CASSYSDSHEQYF TGTGCCAGCAGTTACTCGGACAGCCACGAGCAGTACTTC